The TCR beta chain described here comes from a study of T cells in Graves' hyperthyroidism and ophthalmopathy. It was RNA transcripts that yielded the amplified TCR beta CDR3 regions. TCR CDR3 regions were first amplified by RT-PCR with HTBI primers. TCRdb analysed the multiplex PCR reads with MiXCR anew, one entry per CDR3 protein. The sample contains 300,000 to 500,000 distinct CDR3 sequences, about 16% of which appear only once. Sequences were obtained from blood. The clonotype comes from a woman aged 25-40 years with Graves' hyperthyroidism.

CDR3 DNA: TGTGCCAGCAGTTCCCGACAGGGTCGGGAGACCCAGTACTTC. This gives the protein CASSSRQGRETQYF. The chain carries TRBV7-2 and TRBJ2-5; 7 nucleotides align to TRBD1. Germline-derived CDR1 and CDR2 are SGHTA and FQGNSA. The junction had 9 bases not matched to a gene; V was cut back by 6 bases and J by 5 bases. The CDR3 spans 14 residues.